These 8 T cell receptor beta chains share one sample of origin, sequenced in a study of CD8+CD57+ T cells in acquired aplastic anemia. Genomic DNA acted as the template from which TCR beta VDJ combination and CDR3 sequence profiling were carried out. TCRdb processed the reads anew with MiXCR; each CDR3 protein has one entry. The repertoire holds about 210,000 distinct CDR3 sequences, around 60% seen once, with roughly 29% in the top ten. Sequenced material: sorted CD4+, CD8+, or CD8+CD57+ T cells (not recorded which) from PBMCs. The receptors originated from a human donor in good health.

The table lists this clonotype with a few counts. This chain joins TRBV10-3 and TRBJ2-5; no definite D call. Germline V gives CDR1 ENHRY, CDR2 SYGVKD. There are 15 residues in the CDR3. V lost 3 bases and J 4 bases, leaving 15 bases between the germline ends. The CDR3 sequence: CAISDRTAVGETQYF. The CDR3 region has the DNA TGTGCCATCAGTGACCGCACGGCGGTTGGAGAGACCCAGTACTTC.

This clonotype showed up just a few times. This chain links TRBV20-1 with TRBJ2-7; D is perhaps TRBD2 (6 bases). The CDR3 covers 14 residues. CDR1 is DFQATT, CDR2 SNEGSKA, per germline (reference sequence). Trimming took off 5 bases at V and 2 bases at J, with 16 bases between the two ends. The CDR3 DNA reads TGCAGTGCTCCGGAGGCGGGGTGGGCCTACGAGCAGTACTTC. Its translation: CSAPEAGWAYEQYF.

This chain uses TRBV15 with TRBJ2-6, with D perhaps assigned TRBD1 or TRBD2 (6 bases each). V lost 5 bases and J lost 1, with 12 bases in between. Germline V gene data show CDR1 as LNHNV and CDR2 as YYDKDF (reference sequence). The CDR3 loop spans 16 amino acids. The CDR3 DNA follows: TGTGCCACCAGCGAAGTAGGGGGGTCTGGGGCCAACGTCCTGACTTTC. Translated: CATSEVGGSGANVLTF.

This chain joins TRBV19 and TRBJ1-5; TRBD1 might be the D (5 bases). Germline V gene sequence: CDR1 LNHDA, CDR2 SQIVND (reference sequence). Trimming took 3 bases from V and 6 from J, leaving 12 bases between them. There are 14 residues in the CDR3. CDR3 in amino acids: CASSMGSGFQPQHF. The CDR3 DNA reads TGTGCCAGTAGTATGGGATCAGGGTTTCAGCCCCAGCATTTT.

The rearrangement uses TRBV4-3 and TRBJ1-2; 8 bases match TRBD1. The CDR3 consists of 13 residues. CDR1 and CDR2 (germline): LGHNA, YSLEER. Trimming took 4 bases from V and 6 from J; bases not matched to a gene: 4. The CDR3 DNA sequence: TGCGCCAGCAGCCGCACGACAGGGGATGGCTACACCTTC. Residues: CASSRTTGDGYTF.

The V call is TRBV15, the J call TRBJ2-7; 7 nucleotides agree with TRBD2. The J segment lost 3 bases and the V segment lost 3 bases, leaving 17 bases of the junction unmatched. CDR1 LNHNV and CDR2 YYDKDF come from the germline V gene (reference sequence). The CDR3 runs 18 residues. The CDR3, as DNA: TGTGCCACCAGCAGCACCTGGGGGGGTAATAGCTCCTACTACGAGCAGTACTTC. It yields the protein CATSSTWGGNSSYYEQYF. The complete variable domain, with remaining parts taken from reference TRBV15 and TRBJ2-7, reads DAMVIQNPRYQVTQFGKPVTLSCSQTLNHNVMYWYQQKSSQAPKLLFHYYDKDFNNEADTPDNFQSRRPNTSFCFLDIRSPGLGDTAMYLCATSSTWGGNSSYYEQYFGPGTRLTVT.

This clonotype was seen a few times. J is TRBJ2-7 and V is TRBV6-6; 8 bases are shared with TRBD1. With V trimmed by 5 bases and J by 2 bases, 5 bases remained unmatched. CDR1 is MNHNY, CDR2 SVGAGI, per germline (reference sequence). This CDR3 is 14 amino acids long. In DNA form, the CDR3 reads TGTGCCAGCAGTCTAAGACAGGGGACCTACGAGCAGTACTTC. The encoded protein is CASSLRQGTYEQYF.

In its sample, this clonotype was seen many times. This rearrangement joins TRBV9 to TRBJ2-7, with D possibly TRBD2 on 8 matching bases. Germline CDR1 is SGDLS and CDR2 is YYNGEE. The CDR3 contains 15 residues. Between the trimmed V and J ends, which lost 4 bases and 4 bases, there was a span of 18 bases. CDR3 sequence: CASSQGGTRTYEQYF. The CDR3 bases are TGTGCCAGCAGCCAGGGGGGGACTAGGACATACGAGCAGTACTTC.